These T cell receptor beta chains were read from a single sample in a study of regulatory T cells in long-lasting Graves disease. TCRdb processed the multiplex PCR reads anew with MiXCR; each CDR3 protein has one entry. The sample holds around 400,000 distinct CDR3 sequences, roughly a sixth seen once. Sequencing used peripheral blood mononuclear cells (PBMCs), obtained at new diagnosis, from a patient treated with antithyroid drugs. These TCRs come from a female donor with Graves disease. The CDR3 runs from the conserved cysteine through the conserved F or W. D genes are given only for firm matches. Only some rows state a clone size, as once, few, many or a class for expanded clones.

clone size,J gene,D gene,V gene,CDR3 protein,CDR3 DNA
.,TRBJ1-4,TRBD1,TRBV12-5,CASGPFGTGLGPLEKLFF,TGTGCTAGTGGTCCATTCGGGACAGGGTTGGGGCCTTTGGAAAAACTGTTTTTT
many,TRBJ1-2,.,TRBV2,CASSGLVGRGYTF,TGTGCCAGCAGTGGTTTGGTAGGACGTGGCTACACCTTC
many,TRBJ2-1,.,TRBV7-2,CASSVQGRDEQFF,TGTGCCAGCAGCGTACAGGGCAGGGATGAGCAGTTCTTC
.,TRBJ2-1,.,TRBV11-2,CTSSLSSYNEQFF,TGTACCAGCAGCCTGAGCTCCTACAATGAGCAGTTCTTC
many,TRBJ2-1,TRBD2,TRBV7-3,CASSQQGNSGPYNEQFF,TGTGCCAGCAGCCAACAAGGGAATAGCGGGCCTTACAATGAGCAGTTCTTC
many,TRBJ2-3,.,TRBV6-2/TRBV6-3,CASRVTGTDTQYF,TGTGCCAGCAGAGTTACAGGCACAGATACGCAGTATTTT
.,TRBJ2-7,.,TRBV27,CASRDRWDEQYF,TGTGCCAGCAGAGACAGGTGGGACGAGCAGTACTTC
many,TRBJ2-5,TRBD1,TRBV12-3/TRBV12-4,CAGRDREETQYF,TGTGCCGGCAGGGACAGGGAGGAGACCCAGTACTTC
many,TRBJ2-3,.,TRBV7-6,CASSPIGAHTQYF,TGTGCCAGCAGCCCAATCGGGGCTCATACGCAGTATTTT
many,TRBJ2-3,.,TRBV27,CASKRGGTDTQYF,TGTGCCAGCAAAAGGGGCGGCACAGATACGCAGTATTTT
.,TRBJ2-5,.,TRBV12-5,CASGSEETQYF,TGTGCTAGTGGTTCTGAAGAGACCCAGTACTTC
many,TRBJ2-2,.,TRBV10-3,CAITRDTQGTGELFF,TGTGCCATCACGCGGGACACCCAGGGCACCGGGGAGCTGTTTTTT
.,TRBJ2-5,TRBD1,TRBV2,CASSSGTGGPQETQYF,TGTGCCAGCAGCTCCGGGACAGGGGGCCCCCAAGAGACCCAGTACTTC
few,TRBJ1-1,.,TRBV10-2,CASSKTLEISNTEAFF,TGCGCCAGCAGTAAAACCCTAGAAATATCGAACACTGAAGCTTTCTTT
few,TRBJ1-3,TRBD1,TRBV12-3/TRBV12-4,CASSLTSPGLGGQGAGIGNTIYF,TGTGCCAGCAGTCTAACCTCCCCCGGGCTCGGGGGACAGGGGGCTGGGATTGGAAACACCATATATTTT
many,TRBJ2-3,.,TRBV11-2,CASSSGPEGSAWTDTQYF,TGTGCCAGCAGCTCCGGACCTGAGGGATCGGCCTGGACAGATACGCAGTATTTT
many,TRBJ1-2,.,TRBV2,CASILTRGYTF,TGTGCCAGCATTCTTACCAGGGGCTACACCTTC
many,TRBJ2-5,TRBD2,TRBV11-3,CASSLVGGETQYF,TGTGCCAGCAGCTTAGTGGGGGGGGAGACCCAGTACTTC
many,TRBJ2-2,.,TRBV11-2,CASSARLEAQGELFF,TGTGCCAGCAGCGCCCGGCTGGAGGCACAGGGCGAGCTGTTTTTT
many,TRBJ1-1,.,TRBV27,CASSMVSVNTEAFF,TGTGCCAGCAGTATGGTTTCGGTGAACACTGAAGCTTTCTTT
many,TRBJ2-5,TRBD2,TRBV4-1,CASSALAGGRETQYF,TGCGCCAGCAGCGCACTAGCGGGAGGGCGCGAGACCCAGTACTTC
many,TRBJ2-2,.,TRBV9,CASSIDGARGGELFF,TGTGCCAGCAGCATCGATGGGGCTCGGGGCGGGGAGCTGTTTTTT
.,TRBJ2-2,.,TRBV2,CASSEIPESGELFF,TGTGCCAGCAGTGAAATCCCGGAGTCCGGGGAGCTGTTTTTT
.,TRBJ2-7,.,TRBV11-2,CASSLRDTYEQYF,TGTGCCAGCAGCTTACGGGACACCTACGAGCAGTACTTC
.,TRBJ2-5,TRBD2,TRBV6-2/TRBV6-3,CASSYLAGDPQETQYF,TGTGCCAGCAGTTACCTAGCGGGAGACCCCCAAGAGACCCAGTACTTC
many,TRBJ2-1,.,TRBV28,CASTSPGGGHEQFF,TGTGCCAGCACCTCCCCTGGAGGGGGTCATGAGCAGTTCTTC
.,TRBJ2-7,.,TRBV9,CASSVAGFSYNEQYF,TGTGCCAGCAGCGTAGCAGGGTTCTCCTACAATGAGCAGTACTTC
few,TRBJ1-2,.,TRBV6-1,CASRDLGTFADYGYTF,TGTGCCAGCAGAGACCTCGGGACCTTTGCCGACTATGGCTACACCTTC